This T cell receptor beta chain was observed in a study of blood T cell repertoires in COVID-19. Study context: Sites across the United States, Italy and Spain contributed samples from acute and convalescent COVID-19.

Germline trimming cut 1 base from V and 8 bases from J; bases unmatched to any gene: 3. The CDR3 runs to 13 residues. The germline CDR1 and CDR2 sequences are LGHDT and YNNKEL (reference sequence). The authors' processing: Quantification of nucleated cells was approximated via reference gene primer amplification. Generated by immunoSEQ multiplex PCR, the TCRdb table keeps only in-frame clones and is missing some. That table furnishes V, J and clone size, whereas the DNA furnished D and trimming. The sample holds about 140,000 clones, 70% to 80% seen once. V usage is TRBV3-1 (or the pseudogene TRBV3-2) and J usage is TRBJ2-3; 7 nucleotides agree with TRBD2. Sequencing was done on a sample of peripheral blood. This TCR was recovered from a woman of 80 years or more with active or convalescent COVID-19. The CDR3 DNA reads TGTGCCAGCAGCCAAGCTCGCGGGGGTACGCAGTATTTT. Translating gives CASSQARGGTQYF.